This T cell receptor beta chain was observed in a study of T cells in women clearing cervical HPV infection (dated by TCRdb to 2017 to 2018). Background on the whole study: The cases were 25 to 30 women with histologically confirmed HPV16-related CIN3 or worse, and 2 of these cases were invasive cancers. Blood from cases was collected at the visit at which the lesion was first identified, whereas blood from controls was collected once infection was no longer detected. Cases had a median age of 34 years and controls had a median age of about 37, with no significant differences in baseline characteristics. Quality controls consisted of five blinded duplicates per group, for a total of approximately 60 samples made up of around 50 participants and ten or so replicates. Since only a few of the women had HLA typing available, the possibility that HLA type was acting as a confounder could not be ruled out. Cases and controls were matched on age within five years and on year of sample collection. The controls were fewer than 30 women whose single incident HPV16 infection cleared within 12 months with no development of precancer or cancer. The parent cohort enrolled approximately 9,200 women aged 18 or older in Guanacaste, Costa Rica, during about 1993 to 1994 and followed them for approximately 7 years. Nested within Costa Rica's Guanacaste HPV Natural History Study, an exploratory proof-of-principle case-control study compared TCR repertoires across cervical HPV16 outcomes. Among cases, blood sampling came a median of roughly 150 days after lesion detection, with an interquartile range of roughly 85 to 200 days. The study at large found these results: Across sequencing depths, CIN3+ cases showed significantly higher TCR repertoire richness than controls, but evenness did not differ between the groups. Because of the cross-sectional design, the study could not determine whether the associations came before infection or resulted from infection, and neither effector/memory subsets nor HPV-specific T cells were isolated. Cases were distinguished from controls with an estimated AUC of 0.7 to 0.85 by random forest classifiers combining richness and V gene abundances. T-cell numbers per sample were unknown, so richness differences could reflect varying T-cell content rather than repertoire biology. TRBV6-7 relative abundance was lower in cases than in controls (roughly 0.12% versus 0.17%; Bonferroni P = 0.0008).

With regard to this clone: What antigen it recognizes has not been identified. The read ends 3 residues early relative to the CDR3; the germline J gene fills the gap.

TCR beta CDR3 regions were amplified by multiplex PCR using the immunoSEQ assay from an average of approximately 1,200 ng genomic DNA per sample. The assay corrected primer bias using a complete synthetic TCR repertoire to establish an amplification baseline. Amplicons were sequenced on the Illumina platform. For the original study's pipeline: Sequences were error-corrected by clustering with frequency ratios and a modified nearest-neighbor algorithm, then analyzed in the immunoSEQ Analyzer with IMGT gene definitions. TCR richness and evenness were averaged over 20 rarefaction repeats at each rarefaction depth, excluding samples with fewer sequences than the depth. Wilcoxon rank sum tests with FDR correction were used to compare V, D and J gene relative abundances between the groups. Blinded duplicates gave an intraclass correlation of 95% to 97% for TCR richness and an average of about 76% across around 66 gene segments. What TCRdb holds here is the immuneACCESS table cut down to in-frame rearrangements. Part of the clones is not present; checked against another copy, under half of the missing clones reflect an unresolved V gene, and the others are unexplained. From that table come the V and J calls and clone size; the DNA was used to work out D and trimming. The table of this sample itemizes around 37,000 clones. The top ten clonotypes cover 6% to 6.5% of the sample.

Including the terminal cysteine and phenylalanine, the CDR3 comprises 13 residues. The CDR3 was read in part: 30 bases, with the frame set at base 1. According to the germline V gene, CDR1 reads MNHNS and CDR2 reads SASEGT. Every participant had a single incident cervical HPV16 infection, and women with prevalent HPV16 infections were excluded. Cervical HPV DNA was detected by MY09/MY11 PCR and genotyped by dot-blot hybridization. Around 15 mL of heparinized blood were centrifuged, and the buffy coat was split into aliquots, frozen at -30 degrees C, and then kept at -80 degrees C. QIAGEN kits were used to extract genomic DNA from the buffy coat specimens.

This sequence uses TRBV6-1 and TRBJ2-4, and TRBD1 aligns with 8 junction nucleotides. The TCR sequence derives from a woman between 18 and 70 years old with a cervical HPV16 infection that either progressed to CIN3+ or cleared (not recorded which). The specimen was blood buffy coat. This receptor has the CDR3 CASSAGGGQPQYF. The part of the CDR3 DNA that was read is TGTGCCAGCAGTGCAGGGGGCGGTCAGCCT.